This T cell receptor beta chain was retrieved from a study of PD-1 blockade in classical Hodgkin lymphoma. Overall study: It was nivolumab at 3 mg/kg, given intravenously every 2 weeks, that patients received. Study-wide points: By C4D1 there was a significant rise in CD4+ TCR diversity but not in CD8+ TCR diversity. Healthy donors reportedly exceeded newly diagnosed patients in baseline TCR diversity. For complete responders, baseline diversity was comparable to that of newly diagnosed patients.

CDR1 LNHDA and CDR2 SQIVND come from the germline V gene (reference sequence). V dropped 6 bases and J dropped 1; count of bases not matched to a gene: 0. The CDR3 length is 16 residues. Brentuximab vedotin exposure varied among the patients, all of whom had relapsed after autologous stem cell transplantation. This table comes from immunoSEQ multiplex PCR, and its TCRdb copy is limited to in-frame clones, with some not included. The profile shows 46,000 or so clones, 88% of them singletons. Points on this clone: Its antigen is unknown.

The chain carries TRBV19 and TRBJ2-2, with TRBD2 matching over 15 bases. The specimen was peripheral blood mononuclear cells (PBMCs), collected at baseline. The source is a human donor with classical Hodgkin lymphoma. DNA for the CDR3: TGTGCCAGTAGGGGACTAGCGGGAGGGAACACCGGGGAGCTGTTTTTT. Protein product: CASRGLAGGNTGELFF.